This T cell receptor beta chain stems from a study of technical replicates of blood from several donors. This clone was detected once. Per the germline V gene, CDR1 is SGHVS and CDR2 is FNYEAQ. With 4 bases removed from V and 4 bases from J, the gap between germline ends came to 13 bases. CDR3 size: 15 residues. Profiling relied on immunoSEQ multiplex PCR, and the TCRdb table lists in-frame clones only, not all of them. The top ten clones hold more than 14% of a sample with approximately 12,000 clones, under 85% of them seen once. The TCR comes from a human donor in good health. This chain uses TRBV7-6 with TRBJ2-2; no reliable D call. The sample taken for sequencing was PBMCs. CDR3 sequence (DNA): TGTGCCAGCAGCTACACGTTAGGCGGCACCGGGGAGCTGTTTTTT. Its translation: CASSYTLGGTGELFF. Together with reference TRBV7-6 and TRBJ2-2, the CDR3 gives the full variable domain: GAGVSQSPRYKVTKRGQDVALRCDPISGHVSLYWYRQALGQGPEFLTYFNYEAQQDKSGLPNDRFSAERPEGSISTLTIQRTEQRDSAMYRCASSYTLGGTGELFFGEGSRLTVL.